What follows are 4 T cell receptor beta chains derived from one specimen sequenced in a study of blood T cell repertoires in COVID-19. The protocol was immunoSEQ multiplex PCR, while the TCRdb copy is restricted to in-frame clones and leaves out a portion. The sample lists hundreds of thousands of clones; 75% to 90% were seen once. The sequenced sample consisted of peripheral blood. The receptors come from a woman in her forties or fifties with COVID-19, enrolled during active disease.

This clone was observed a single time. CDR3 in DNA: TGTGCCAGTAGTGTTTCCGTGAACACTGAAGCTTTCTTT. Its protein is CASSVSVNTEAFF. This chain joins TRBV19 and TRBJ1-1; no reliable D call. Between the trimmed V and J ends, which lost 5 bases and 0 bases, there was a span of 7 bases. The germline CDR1 and CDR2 sequences are LNHDA and SQIVND (reference sequence). The CDR3 is 13 residues long.

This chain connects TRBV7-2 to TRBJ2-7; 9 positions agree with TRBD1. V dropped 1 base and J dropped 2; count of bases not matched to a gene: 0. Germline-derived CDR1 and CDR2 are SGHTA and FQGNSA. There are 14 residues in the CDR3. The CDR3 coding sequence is TGTGCCAGCAGCTTAGGGACAGGGGCCTACGAGCAGTACTTC. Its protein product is CASSLGTGAYEQYF.

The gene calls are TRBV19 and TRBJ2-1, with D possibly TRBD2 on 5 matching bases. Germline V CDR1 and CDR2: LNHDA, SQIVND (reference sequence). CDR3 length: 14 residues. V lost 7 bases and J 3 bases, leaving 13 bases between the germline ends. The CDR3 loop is CASNSGRVYNEQFF. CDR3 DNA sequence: TGTGCCAGTAATTCCGGGCGGGTCTACAATGAGCAGTTCTTC.

This chain's CDR3 is CASSPRRTGYGYTF. The CDR3 region has the DNA TGTGCCAGCAGTCCACGCCGGACAGGTTATGGCTACACCTTC. The chain links TRBV28 to TRBJ1-2; 7 bases map to TRBD1. Trimming cost V 5 bases and J 5 bases; bases outside gene matches: 8. The CDR3 sequence is 14 residues long. Germline lookup yields CDR1 MDHEN and CDR2 SYDVKM.